The TCR beta chain under discussion was sequenced for a study of blood T cell repertoires in COVID-19. Overall study: Samples came from the United States, Italy and Spain, spanning acute and convalescent COVID-19.

Measured with immunoSEQ multiplex PCR; TCRdb has only the in-frame clones, and not every one. Among 300,000 to 400,000 clones listed, approximately 88% were seen once. Trimming cost V 0 bases and J 6 bases; bases outside gene matches: 5. CDR1 and CDR2 (germline): SGHRS, YFSETQ. The CDR3 extends over 15 amino acids. The chain joins TRBV5-1 to TRBJ2-1; 8 nucleotides align to TRBD2. Sequencing input: PBMCs or T cells enriched from blood (not recorded which). The clonotype comes from a woman aged 25 to 45 with acute COVID-19. This CDR3 is CASSLGGLVINEQFF. CDR3 DNA: TGCGCCAGCAGCTTGGGGGGACTAGTCATCAATGAGCAGTTCTTC.